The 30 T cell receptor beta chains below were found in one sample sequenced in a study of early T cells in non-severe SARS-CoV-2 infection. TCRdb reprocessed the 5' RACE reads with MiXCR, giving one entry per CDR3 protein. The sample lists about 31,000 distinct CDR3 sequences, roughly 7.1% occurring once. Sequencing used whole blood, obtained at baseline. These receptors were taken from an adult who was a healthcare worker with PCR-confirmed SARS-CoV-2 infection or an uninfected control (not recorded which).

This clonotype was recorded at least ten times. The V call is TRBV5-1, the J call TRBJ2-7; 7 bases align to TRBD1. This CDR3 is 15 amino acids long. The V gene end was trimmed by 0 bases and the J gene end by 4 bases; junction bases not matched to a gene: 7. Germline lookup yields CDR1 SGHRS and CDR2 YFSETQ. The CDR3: CASSLAPGQTYEQYF. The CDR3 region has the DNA TGCGCCAGCAGCTTGGCCCCGGGACAGACATACGAGCAGTACTTC.

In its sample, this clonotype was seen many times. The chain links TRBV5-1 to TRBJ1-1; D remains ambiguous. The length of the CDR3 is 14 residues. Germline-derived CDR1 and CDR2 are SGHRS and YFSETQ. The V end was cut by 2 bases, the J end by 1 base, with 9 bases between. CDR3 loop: CASSFSWENTEAFF. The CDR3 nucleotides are TGCGCCAGCAGCTTCTCGTGGGAGAACACTGAAGCTTTCTTT.

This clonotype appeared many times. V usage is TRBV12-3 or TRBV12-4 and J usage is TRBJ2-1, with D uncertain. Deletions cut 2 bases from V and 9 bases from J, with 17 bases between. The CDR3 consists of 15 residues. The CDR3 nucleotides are TGTGCCAGCAGTTTAAGAGGAAGCAAGGGATCTGAGCAGTTCTTC. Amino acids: CASSLRGSKGSEQFF.

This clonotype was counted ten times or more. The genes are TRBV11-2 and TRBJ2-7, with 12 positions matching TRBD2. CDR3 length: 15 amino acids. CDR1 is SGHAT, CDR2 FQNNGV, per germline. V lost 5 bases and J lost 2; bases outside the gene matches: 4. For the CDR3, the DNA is TGTGCCAGCAGCAAAGGACTAGCGGGAACCTACGAGCAGTACTTC. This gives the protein CASSKGLAGTYEQYF.

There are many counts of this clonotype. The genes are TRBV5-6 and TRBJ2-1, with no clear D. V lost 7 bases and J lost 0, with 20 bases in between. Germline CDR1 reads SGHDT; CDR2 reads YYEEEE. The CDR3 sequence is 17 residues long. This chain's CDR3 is CASGQKARFSSYNEQFF. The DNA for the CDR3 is TGTGCCAGCGGCCAGAAGGCGCGGTTTAGCTCCTACAATGAGCAGTTCTTC.

The CDR3, as DNA: TGTGCCAGCAGTGAAGGCAGGGTCCACGAGCAGTACGTC. This gives the protein CASSEGRVHEQYV. This chain links TRBV25-1 with TRBJ2-7; D perhaps matches TRBD1 (5 bases). The CDR3 spans 13 residues. V lost 2 bases to trimming and J lost 5 bases, with 10 bases between them. Germline assignment: CDR1 MGHDK and CDR2 SYGVNS.

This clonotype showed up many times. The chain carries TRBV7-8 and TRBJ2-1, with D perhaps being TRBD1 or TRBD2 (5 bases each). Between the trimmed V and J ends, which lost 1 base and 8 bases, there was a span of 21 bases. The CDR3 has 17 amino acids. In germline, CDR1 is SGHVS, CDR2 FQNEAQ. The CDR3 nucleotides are TGTGCCAGCAGCTTAGTTGGCAGAGGGGTCATTACGCATGAGCAGTTCTTC. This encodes CASSLVGRGVITHEQFF.

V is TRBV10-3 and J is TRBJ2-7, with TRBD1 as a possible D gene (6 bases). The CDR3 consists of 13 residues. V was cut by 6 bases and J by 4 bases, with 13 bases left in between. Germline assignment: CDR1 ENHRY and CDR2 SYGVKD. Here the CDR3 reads CAISPIQGYEQYF. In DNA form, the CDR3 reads TGTGCCATCAGCCCTATACAGGGATACGAGCAGTACTTC.

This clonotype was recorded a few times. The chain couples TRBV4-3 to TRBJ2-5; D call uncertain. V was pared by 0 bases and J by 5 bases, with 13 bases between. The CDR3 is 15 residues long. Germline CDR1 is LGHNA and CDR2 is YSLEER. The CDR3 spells CASSQEATQLETQYF. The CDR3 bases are TGCGCCAGCAGCCAAGAGGCGACCCAACTGGAGACCCAGTACTTC.

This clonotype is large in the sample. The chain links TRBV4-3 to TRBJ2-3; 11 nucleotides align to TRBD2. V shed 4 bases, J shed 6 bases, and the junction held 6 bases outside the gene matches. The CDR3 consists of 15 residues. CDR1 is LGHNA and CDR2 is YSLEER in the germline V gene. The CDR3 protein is CASSLTSGRGDTQYF. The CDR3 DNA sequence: TGCGCCAGCAGCCTTACTAGCGGGAGAGGGGATACGCAGTATTTT.

The CDR3 bases are TGTGCCATCAGTGAGAGGGACATCACCGGGGAGCTGTTTTTT. Translated: CAISERDITGELFF. This chain uses TRBV10-3 with TRBJ2-2, with D maybe TRBD1 (6 bases). V lost 2 bases to trimming and J lost 4 bases, with 8 bases between them. The CDR3 contains 14 residues. Germline loops: CDR1 ENHRY, CDR2 SYGVKD.

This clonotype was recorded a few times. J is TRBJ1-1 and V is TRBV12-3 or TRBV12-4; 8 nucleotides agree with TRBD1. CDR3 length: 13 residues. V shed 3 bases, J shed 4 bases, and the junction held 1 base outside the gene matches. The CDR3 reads CASSFTGGTEAFF. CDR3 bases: TGTGCCAGCAGTTTTACAGGGGGCACTGAAGCTTTCTTT.

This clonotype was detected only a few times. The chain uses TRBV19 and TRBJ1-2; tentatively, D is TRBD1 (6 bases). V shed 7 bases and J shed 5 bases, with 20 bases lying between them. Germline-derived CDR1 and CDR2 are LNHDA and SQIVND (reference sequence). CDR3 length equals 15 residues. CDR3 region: CASTTRGGTEYGYTF. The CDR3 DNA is TGTGCCAGTACCACCAGGGGAGGGACGGAATATGGCTACACCTTC.

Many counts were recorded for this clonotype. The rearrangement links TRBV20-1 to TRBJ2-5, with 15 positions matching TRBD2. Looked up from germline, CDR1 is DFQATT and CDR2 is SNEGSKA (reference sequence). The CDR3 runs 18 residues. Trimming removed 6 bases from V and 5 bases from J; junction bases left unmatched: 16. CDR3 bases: TGCAGTGCCAAAGTGAAAGGACTAGCGGGAGGGCCCCGGGAGACCCAGTACTTC. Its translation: CSAKVKGLAGGPRETQYF.

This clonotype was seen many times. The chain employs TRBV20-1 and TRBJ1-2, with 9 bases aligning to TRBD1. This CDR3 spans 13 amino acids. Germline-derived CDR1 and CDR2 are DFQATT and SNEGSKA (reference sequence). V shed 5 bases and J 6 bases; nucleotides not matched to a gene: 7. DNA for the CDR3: TGCAGTGCTCACCGGGACAGGGAAAATGGCTACACCTTC. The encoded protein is CSAHRDRENGYTF.

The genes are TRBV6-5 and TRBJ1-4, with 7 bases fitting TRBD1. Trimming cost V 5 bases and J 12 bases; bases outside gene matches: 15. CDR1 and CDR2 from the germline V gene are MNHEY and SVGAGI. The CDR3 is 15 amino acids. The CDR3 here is CASSIHRGNKGELFF. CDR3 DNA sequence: TGTGCCAGCAGTATACACAGGGGTAATAAGGGAGAACTGTTTTTT.

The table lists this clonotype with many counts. CDR3 DNA sequence: TGTGCCAGCTCACCATCTATTGGGGTAGACACGCAGTATTTT. Its translation: CASSPSIGVDTQYF. The chain is built from TRBV18 and TRBJ2-3; D unresolved. Germline V lookup: CDR1 KGHSH, CDR2 LQKENI. The CDR3 spans 14 residues. V was shortened by 2 bases and J by 9 bases, with 15 bases between the two germline ends.

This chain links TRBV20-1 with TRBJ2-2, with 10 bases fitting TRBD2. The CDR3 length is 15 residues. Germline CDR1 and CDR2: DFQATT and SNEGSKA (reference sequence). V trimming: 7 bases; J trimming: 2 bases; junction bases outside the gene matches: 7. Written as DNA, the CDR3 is TGCAGTGTTCCTCTAGCGGGAGTAAACACCGGGGAGCTGTTTTTT. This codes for CSVPLAGVNTGELFF.

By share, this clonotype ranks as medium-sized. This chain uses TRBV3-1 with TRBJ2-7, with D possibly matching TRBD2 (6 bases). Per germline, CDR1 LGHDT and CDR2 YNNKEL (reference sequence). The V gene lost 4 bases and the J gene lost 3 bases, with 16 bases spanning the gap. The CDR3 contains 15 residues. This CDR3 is CASSRGGGNSYEQYF. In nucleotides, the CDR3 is TGTGCCAGCAGCCGTGGTGGGGGGAATAGCTACGAGCAGTACTTC.

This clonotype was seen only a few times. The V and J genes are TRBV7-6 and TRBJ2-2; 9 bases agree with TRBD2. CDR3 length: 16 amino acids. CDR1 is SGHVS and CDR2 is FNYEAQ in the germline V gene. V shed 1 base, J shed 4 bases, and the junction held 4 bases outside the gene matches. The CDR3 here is CASSLGAGGSTGELFF. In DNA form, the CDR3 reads TGTGCCAGCAGCTTAGGAGCGGGAGGTAGCACCGGGGAGCTGTTTTTT.

CDR3 in DNA: TGCAGCGTTGTAGGAGGACTAGCGGGAAACGGGGATGAGCAGTTCTTC. The encoded protein is CSVVGGLAGNGDEQFF. This rearrangement joins TRBV29-1 to TRBJ2-1; 12 nucleotides match TRBD2. The germline gives CDR1 SQVTM, CDR2 ANQGSEA. The CDR3 is 16 residues long. J was trimmed by 8 bases and V by 4 bases; bases with no gene match: 12.

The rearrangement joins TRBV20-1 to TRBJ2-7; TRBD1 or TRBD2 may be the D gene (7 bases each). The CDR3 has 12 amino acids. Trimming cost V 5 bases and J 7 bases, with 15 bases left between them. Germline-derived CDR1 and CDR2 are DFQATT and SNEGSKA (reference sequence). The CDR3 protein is CSASGGAGEQYF. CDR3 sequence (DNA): TGCAGTGCTTCAGGGGGGGCGGGAGAGCAGTACTTC.

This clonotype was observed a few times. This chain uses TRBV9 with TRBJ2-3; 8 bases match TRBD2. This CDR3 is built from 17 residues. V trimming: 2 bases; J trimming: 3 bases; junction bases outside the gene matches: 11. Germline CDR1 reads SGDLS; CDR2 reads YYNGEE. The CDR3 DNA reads TGTGCCAGCAGCGTCAGCGCGGGAGGCGGTTGGACAGATACGCAGTATTTT. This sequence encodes CASSVSAGGGWTDTQYF.

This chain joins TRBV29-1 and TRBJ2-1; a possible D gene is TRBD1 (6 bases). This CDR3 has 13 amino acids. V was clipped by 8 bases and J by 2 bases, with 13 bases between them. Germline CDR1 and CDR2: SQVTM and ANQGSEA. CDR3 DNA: TGCAGCACTGGTTGGGGGCCCTACAATGAGCAGTTCTTC. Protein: CSTGWGPYNEQFF.

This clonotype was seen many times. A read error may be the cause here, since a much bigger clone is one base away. The CDR3 DNA reads as TGTGCCAGCAGCTTAGTTGAGTGGGAGGATGAGCAGTTCTTC. Protein product: CASSLVEWEDEQFF. This rearrangement joins TRBV7-6 to TRBJ2-1; D is perhaps TRBD2 (6 bases). Deletions cut 1 base from V and 8 bases from J, with 12 bases between. CDR3 length: 14 amino acids. The germline V gene has CDR1 SGHVS and CDR2 FNYEAQ.

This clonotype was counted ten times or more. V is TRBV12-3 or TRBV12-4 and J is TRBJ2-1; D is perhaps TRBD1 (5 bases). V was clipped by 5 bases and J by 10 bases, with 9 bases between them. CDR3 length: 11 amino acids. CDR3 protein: CASSQGREQFF. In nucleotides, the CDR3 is TGTGCCAGCAGTCAGGGCCGGGAGCAGTTCTTC.

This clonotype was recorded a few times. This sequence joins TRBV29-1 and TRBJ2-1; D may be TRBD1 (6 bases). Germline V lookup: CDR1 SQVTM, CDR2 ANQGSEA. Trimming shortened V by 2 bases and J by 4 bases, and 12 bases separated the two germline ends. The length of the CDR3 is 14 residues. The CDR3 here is CSVEPGTRYNEQFF. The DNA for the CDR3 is TGCAGCGTTGAACCCGGGACAAGGTACAATGAGCAGTTCTTC.

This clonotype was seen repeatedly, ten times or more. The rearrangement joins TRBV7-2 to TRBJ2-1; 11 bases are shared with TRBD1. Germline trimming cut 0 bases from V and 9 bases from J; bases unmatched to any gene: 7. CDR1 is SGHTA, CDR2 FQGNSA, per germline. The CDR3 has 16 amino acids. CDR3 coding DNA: TGTGCCAGCAGCTTAGCCGGGACAGGGGGAGGTATTGAGCAGTTCTTC. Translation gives CASSLAGTGGGIEQFF. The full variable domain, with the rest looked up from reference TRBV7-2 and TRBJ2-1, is GAGVSQSPSNKVTEKGKDVELRCDPISGHTALYWYRQSLGQGLEFLIYFQGNSAPDKSGLPSDRFSAERTGGSVSTLTIQRTQQEDSAVYLCASSLAGTGGGIEQFFGPGTRLTVL.

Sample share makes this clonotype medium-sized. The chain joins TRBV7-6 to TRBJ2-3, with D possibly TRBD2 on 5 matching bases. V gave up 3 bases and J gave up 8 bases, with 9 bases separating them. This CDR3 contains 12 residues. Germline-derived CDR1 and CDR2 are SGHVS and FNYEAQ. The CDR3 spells CASSFSVGTQYF. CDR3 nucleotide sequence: TGTGCCAGCAGCTTTAGCGTAGGTACGCAGTATTTT.

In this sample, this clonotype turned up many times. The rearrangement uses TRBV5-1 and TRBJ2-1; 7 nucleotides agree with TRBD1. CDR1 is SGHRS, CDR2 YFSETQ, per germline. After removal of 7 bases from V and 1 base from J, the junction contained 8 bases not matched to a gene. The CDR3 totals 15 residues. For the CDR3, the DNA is TGCGCCAGCCGGGGACAGTCCAATTCCTACAATGAGCAGTTCTTC. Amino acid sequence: CASRGQSNSYNEQFF.